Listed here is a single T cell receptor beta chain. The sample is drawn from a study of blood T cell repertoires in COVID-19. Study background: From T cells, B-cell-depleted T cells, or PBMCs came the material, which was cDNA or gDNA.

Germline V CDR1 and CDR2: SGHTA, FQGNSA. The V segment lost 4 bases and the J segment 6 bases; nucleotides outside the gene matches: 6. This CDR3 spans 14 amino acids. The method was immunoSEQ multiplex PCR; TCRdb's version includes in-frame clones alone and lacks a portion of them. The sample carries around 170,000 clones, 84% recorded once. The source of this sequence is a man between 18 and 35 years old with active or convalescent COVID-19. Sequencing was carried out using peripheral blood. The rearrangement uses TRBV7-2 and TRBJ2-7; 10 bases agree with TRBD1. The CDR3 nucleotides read TGTGCCAGCAGCTCGGACAGGGGGGTTGGCGAGCAGTACTTC. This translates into CASSSDRGVGEQYF.